This T cell receptor (beta chain) was identified in a study of cytomegalovirus exposure and HLA in healthy donors. General study results and limits: A later analysis reported that several of the most significant clusters appeared to be linked to common viral pathogens, among them Epstein-Barr virus. Reportedly, TCR beta sequences accurately predicted HLA-A and HLA-B alleles in most subjects.

This PCR relied on a set of 60 Vbeta primers and 13 Jbeta primers. Authors' processing steps: There were tens of millions of unique TCR beta chains by a later count, and approximately 10 million of them were shared. Profiled with immunoSEQ multiplex PCR; TCRdb holds only in-frame clones, not every one. V and J calls and clone size are given by that table; D and trimming were obtained from the DNA. The sample carries 150,000 to 200,000 clones, more than 75% recorded once. The CDR3 contains 11 residues. The V and J ends lost 11 bases and 1 base respectively, with 9 bases between them. Germline assignment: CDR1 SEHNR and CDR2 FQNEAQ (reference sequence). This clone was picked up a small number of times. Antigen: not known.

Sample: PBMCs. The chain couples TRBV7-9 to TRBJ2-7; TRBD1 is a possible D gene (5 bases). The source of this sequence is a woman aged 18 to 35 in good health and CMV-seronegative. Here the CDR3 DNA reads TGTGCCGTGGGGCGATCCTACGAGCAGTACTTC. It specifies CAVGRSYEQYF.